This paragraph reports one T cell receptor (beta chain). The source of the sample is a study of blood T cell repertoires in COVID-19. Background on the study: There were acute and convalescent COVID-19 samples, and they came from the United States, Italy and Spain.

Participants' reported clinical history set cohort assignment. Clones were read by immunoSEQ multiplex PCR, and TCRdb kept only the in-frame ones, dropping some. The sample records roughly 300,000 clones, around 84% being singletons. The source is a man younger than 40 who had recovered from COVID-19. Sequencing was carried out using PBMCs or T cells enriched from blood (not recorded which).

CDR3: CASSFQGSSYNSPLHF. The CDR3 DNA is TGCGCCAGCAGCTTTCAGGGGAGCTCCTATAATTCACCCCTCCACTTT. This chain connects TRBV5-1 to TRBJ1-6, with a tentative D call TRBD1 (6 bases). In germline, CDR1 is SGHRS, CDR2 YFSETQ. Trimming removed 2 bases from V and 0 bases from J, with 9 bases in between. The CDR3 has 16 residues.